This T cell receptor beta chain was observed in a study of blood T cell repertoires in COVID-19. Per the germline V gene, CDR1 is SGHTA and CDR2 is FQGTGA. The CDR3 has 13 amino acids. V lost 3 bases and J lost 0, with 5 bases in between. The data were produced by immunoSEQ multiplex PCR, yet TCRdb's version contains in-frame clones alone and is incomplete. Of some 67,000 clones listed, around 88% were seen once; the top ten hold 15% to 20%. This receptor was taken from a woman aged 80 or over with acute or convalescent COVID-19. The source material was peripheral blood. The chain uses TRBV7-3 and TRBJ1-1; D gene ambiguous. CDR3 sequence (DNA): TGTGCCAGCAGCTTCGGGTTGAACACTGAAGCTTTCTTT. Its translation: CASSFGLNTEAFF.